This T cell receptor (beta chain) was recovered during a study of T cell changes during pregnancy in multiple sclerosis. Profiling relied on immunoSEQ multiplex PCR, and the TCRdb table lists in-frame clones only, not all of them. The table lists under 70,000 clones, approximately 92% of them singletons. The CDR3 has 15 residues. The ends were cut back, 3 bases at V and 4 bases at J, with 14 bases in the middle. CDR1 and CDR2 (germline): LNHDA, SQIVND (reference sequence). The TCR was taken from a female donor in good health, enrolled as a control in a pregnancy study. Sequencing used peripheral blood, obtained in the third trimester of pregnancy. The chain uses TRBV19 and TRBJ2-3; TRBD2 is a possible D gene (5 bases). CDR3 protein: CASSISGISADTQYF. The CDR3 nucleotides read TGTGCCAGTAGTATTTCGGGAATAAGCGCAGATACGCAGTATTTT. The full variable domain, rest sourced from reference TRBV19 and TRBJ2-3, is DGGITQSPKYLFRKEGQNVTLSCEQNLNHDAMYWYRQDPGQGLRLIYYSQIVNDFQKGDIAEGYSVSREKKESFPLTVTSAQKNPTAFYLCASSISGISADTQYFGPGTRLTVL.